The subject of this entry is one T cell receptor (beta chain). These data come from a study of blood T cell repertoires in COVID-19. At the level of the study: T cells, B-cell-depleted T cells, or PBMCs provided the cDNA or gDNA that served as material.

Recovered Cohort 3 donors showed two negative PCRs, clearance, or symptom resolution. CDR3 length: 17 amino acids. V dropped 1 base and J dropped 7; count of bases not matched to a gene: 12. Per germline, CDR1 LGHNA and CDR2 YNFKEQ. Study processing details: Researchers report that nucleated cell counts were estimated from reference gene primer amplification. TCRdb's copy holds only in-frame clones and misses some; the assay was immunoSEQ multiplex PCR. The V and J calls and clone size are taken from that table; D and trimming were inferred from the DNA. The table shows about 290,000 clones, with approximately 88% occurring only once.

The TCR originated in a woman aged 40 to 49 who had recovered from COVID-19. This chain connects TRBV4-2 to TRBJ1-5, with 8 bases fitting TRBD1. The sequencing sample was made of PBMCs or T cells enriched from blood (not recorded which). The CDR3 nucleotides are TGTGCCAGCAGCCAAGGACCCGGACAGGGAATAGTACAGCCCCAGCATTTT. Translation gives CASSQGPGQGIVQPQHF.